A selection of T cell receptor beta chains follows, all from one sample in a study of spatial heterogeneity in lung cancer. A single record per CDR3 protein comes from TCRdb applying MiXCR to the 5' RACE reads. The data contain tens of thousands of distinct CDR3 sequences, 15% to 25% of them singletons. The sequences come from PBMCs, collected at surgery. Source of these receptors: a male donor with early-stage non-small cell lung cancer. The CDR3 runs from the conserved cysteine through the conserved F or W. The D gene is left open where the match is weak. A clone size is listed for some rows: how often the clone was seen (once, few, many), or a class if it is expanded.

>-|TRBV12-5|TRBJ2-3|-
CASGLRSGTDTQYF
TGTGCTAGTGGTTTGCGCAGTGGCACAGATACGCAGTATTTT
>few|TRBV6-1|TRBJ1-2|TRBD1
CASSWDRANYGYTF
TGTGCCAGCAGTTGGGACAGAGCTAACTATGGCTACACCTTC
>-|TRBV5-5|TRBJ2-1|TRBD1
CASSSYRGSGNEQFF
TGTGCCAGCAGCTCTTACAGGGGTTCGGGCAATGAGCAGTTCTTC
>-|TRBV4-2|TRBJ2-5|TRBD2
CASSQEGGGPQETQYF
TGTGCCAGCAGCCAGGAAGGCGGGGGACCGCAAGAGACCCAGTACTTC
>-|TRBV20-1|TRBJ2-3|TRBD2
CSASERAGASTDTQYF
TGCAGTGCTTCCGAGAGAGCGGGAGCTAGCACAGATACGCAGTATTTT
>-|TRBV7-9|TRBJ2-1|TRBD2
CASSLGLAVYNEQFF
TGTGCCAGCAGCTTAGGACTAGCGGTCTACAATGAGCAGTTCTTC
>many|TRBV6-2/TRBV6-3|TRBJ1-5|-
CASSNTITPGSNQPQHF
TGTGCCAGCAGTAACACGATTACCCCTGGGAGCAATCAGCCCCAGCATTTT
>-|TRBV19|TRBJ2-7|-
CASKPGPSSYEQYF
TGTGCCAGTAAACCGGGCCCGTCGTCCTACGAGCAGTACTTC
>many|TRBV27|TRBJ2-1|-
CASSGVGTMTYNEQFF
TGTGCCAGCAGTGGAGTCGGGACCATGACCTACAATGAGCAGTTCTTC
>-|TRBV28|TRBJ2-3|TRBD2
CASSTSGRGTDTQYF
TGTGCCAGCAGCACCAGCGGGAGAGGCACAGATACGCAGTATTTT
>many|TRBV7-7|TRBJ2-7|TRBD1
CASSVGQGSYEQYF
TGTGCTAGCAGCGTGGGACAGGGGAGTTACGAGCAGTACTTC
>few|TRBV5-1|TRBJ2-3|TRBD1
CASSLDRRQYF
TGCGCCAGCAGCCTGGACAGGAGGCAGTATTTT
>few|TRBV7-3|TRBJ2-1|TRBD1
CASSFSGTGGNEQFF
TGTGCCAGCAGCTTCTCCGGGACAGGGGGGAATGAGCAGTTCTTC
>-|TRBV30|TRBJ2-7|TRBD1
CAWRGDRYPYEQYF
TGTGCCTGGAGGGGGGACAGATACCCCTACGAGCAGTACTTC
>many|TRBV7-9|TRBJ2-7|-
CASSPDPLMQYF
TGTGCCAGCAGCCCCGACCCTCTTATGCAGTACTTC
>few|TRBV3-1|TRBJ2-2|-
CASSFYLGPTDTGELFF
TGTGCCAGCAGCTTTTACTTAGGGCCTACCGACACCGGGGAGCTGTTTTTT
>many|TRBV9|TRBJ2-3|TRBD2
CASSVDPPGLAGGWGYGTDTQYF
TGTGCCAGCAGCGTAGACCCACCCGGACTAGCGGGAGGATGGGGCTACGGCACAGATACGCAGTATTTT
>many|TRBV7-6|TRBJ2-1|-
CASIDLRQGIGSEQFF
TGTGCCAGCATCGACTTAAGGCAGGGGATCGGCAGTGAGCAGTTCTTC
>many|TRBV5-1|TRBJ1-5|TRBD1
CASSKTGGGQPQHF
TGCGCCAGCAGCAAGACAGGGGGTGGTCAGCCCCAGCATTTT
>-|TRBV19|TRBJ2-5|TRBD2
CASSRLAGIQETQYF
TGTGCCAGTAGTCGGTTAGCGGGGATACAAGAGACCCAGTACTTC
>many|TRBV3-1|TRBJ2-3|-
CASSQEGGTDTQYF
TGTGCCAGCAGCCAAGAAGGGGGCACAGATACGCAGTATTTT
>few|TRBV4-1|TRBJ2-2|TRBD1
CASSQVDRDFQAGELFF
TGCGCCAGCAGCCAAGTGGACAGGGATTTTCAGGCCGGGGAGCTGTTTTTT
>few|TRBV3-1|TRBJ2-6|-
CASSRQGANVLTF
TGTGCCAGCAGCAGACAGGGGGCCAACGTCCTGACTTTC
>few|TRBV5-1|TRBJ2-7|TRBD1
CASSFEGALDEQYF
TGCGCCAGCAGCTTTGAGGGGGCCCTAGACGAGCAGTACTTC
>few|TRBV6-2/TRBV6-3|TRBJ2-3|TRBD1
CASSGYRGSTDTQYF
TGTGCCAGCAGCGGTTACAGGGGGAGCACAGATACGCAGTATTTT
>many|TRBV5-6|TRBJ2-5|-
CASSLLETQYF
TGTGCCAGCAGCCTTCTGGAGACCCAGTACTTC
>few|TRBV20-1|TRBJ2-7|TRBD1
CSARVGQGAYEQYF
TGCAGTGCTAGAGTAGGACAGGGGGCGTACGAGCAGTACTTC
>-|TRBV5-1|TRBJ2-1|-
CASSQQSSYNEQFF
TGCGCCAGCAGCCAACAAAGCTCCTACAATGAGCAGTTCTTC
>few|TRBV6-2/TRBV6-3|TRBJ1-2|-
CASGGDSYGYTF
TGTGCCAGCGGAGGGGATTCCTATGGCTACACCTTC
>-|TRBV14|TRBJ2-7|-
CASSLSVAGSHEQYF
TGTGCCAGCAGCCTCTCCGTAGCAGGGAGCCACGAGCAGTACTTC
>-|TRBV3-1|TRBJ2-7|-
CASSHAGAGMEQYF
TGTGCCAGCAGCCATGCAGGTGCGGGGATGGAGCAGTACTTC
>many|TRBV29-1|TRBJ1-4|TRBD1
CSGKRTGSDEKLFF
TGCAGCGGAAAGAGGACAGGGTCGGATGAAAAACTGTTTTTT
>few|TRBV5-6|TRBJ2-3|TRBD2
CASSLSGSADTQYF
TGTGCCAGCAGCTTGAGCGGGAGTGCAGATACGCAGTATTTT
>many|TRBV7-8|TRBJ2-3|-
CASSTRRADTQYF
TGTGCCAGCAGCACCCGTAGAGCAGATACGCAGTATTTT
>-|TRBV28|TRBJ2-5|TRBD2
CASSLVGRAGETQYF
TGTGCCAGCAGTTTGGTCGGGAGGGCCGGGGAGACCCAGTACTTC
>-|TRBV20-1|TRBJ2-5|TRBD2
CSAREYGLAGAGTQYF
TGCAGTGCTAGAGAGTATGGCCTAGCGGGCGCCGGGACCCAGTACTTC
>-|TRBV11-2|TRBJ2-7|TRBD2
CASSLESGLAGSDEQYF
TGTGCCAGCAGCTTAGAATCCGGCCTAGCGGGATCGGACGAGCAGTACTTC
>-|TRBV20-1|TRBJ2-1|TRBD1
CSARTGTVYNEQFF
TGCAGTGCTAGGACCGGGACAGTTTACAATGAGCAGTTCTTC
>-|TRBV2|TRBJ2-1|TRBD2
CASRRTSGADEQFF
TGTGCCAGCAGACGGACTAGCGGGGCGGATGAGCAGTTCTTC
>few|TRBV5-4|TRBJ2-3|-
CASSSGTSSTDTQYF
TGTGCCAGCAGCTCCGGGACCTCCAGCACAGATACGCAGTATTTT
>-|TRBV6-6|TRBJ2-1|TRBD2
CASSYSGGGDEQFF
TGTGCCAGCAGTTACTCCGGGGGAGGGGATGAGCAGTTCTTC
>few|TRBV20-1|TRBJ2-1|-
CSAAHSDPSSYNEQFF
TGCAGTGCAGCCCACAGTGATCCCAGCTCCTACAATGAGCAGTTCTTC
>-|TRBV28|TRBJ2-3|-
CASSTGEGTDTQYF
TGTGCCAGCAGTACAGGGGAGGGCACAGATACGCAGTATTTT
>many|TRBV3-1|TRBJ2-7|TRBD2
CASSQDQAGGLYF
TGTGCCAGCAGCCAAGACCAAGCGGGAGGGCTGTACTTC
>few|TRBV5-1|TRBJ2-7|-
CASSLDGSGVKAYEQYF
TGCGCCAGCAGCTTGGATGGGTCGGGAGTTAAAGCCTACGAGCAGTACTTC
>few|TRBV29-1|TRBJ2-7|-
CSVRQGVGAYEQYF
TGCAGCGTCCGCCAGGGAGTGGGTGCCTACGAGCAGTACTTC
>few|TRBV18|TRBJ2-5|TRBD2
CASSPSSGSSQETQYF
TGTGCCAGCTCACCCTCTAGCGGGAGCAGCCAAGAGACCCAGTACTTC
>-|TRBV30|TRBJ1-1|-
CAWSWVGHEAFF
TGTGCCTGGAGTTGGGTAGGACATGAAGCTTTCTTT
>-|TRBV5-1|TRBJ1-1|TRBD1
CASSLDPGGDTEAFF
TGCGCCAGCAGCTTGGACCCAGGGGGCGACACTGAAGCTTTCTTT
>-|TRBV28|TRBJ2-7|-
CASSLSDRIHEQYF
TGTGCCAGCAGTTTATCCGACAGAATCCACGAGCAGTACTTC
>few|TRBV13|TRBJ2-7|-
CASSLGLGEQYF
TGTGCCAGCAGCTTAGGCCTAGGGGAGCAGTACTTC
>-|TRBV2|TRBJ1-4|-
CASSEGHYEKLFF
TGTGCCAGCAGTGAAGGACACTATGAAAAACTGTTTTTT
>many|TRBV11-1|TRBJ2-5|-
CASSGEKTQYF
TGTGCCAGCAGCGGGGAGAAGACCCAGTACTTC
>-|TRBV7-2|TRBJ1-2|-
CASSRGSEANYGYTF
TGTGCCAGCAGCCGTGGCAGCGAGGCTAACTATGGCTACACCTTC
>few|TRBV20-1|TRBJ2-1|TRBD1
CSARGPGGKFYEQFF
TGCAGTGCTAGAGGGCCAGGGGGCAAGTTCTATGAGCAGTTCTTC
>-|TRBV7-9|TRBJ2-3|TRBD2
CADGLAGRTDTQYF
TGTGCCGACGGACTAGCGGGCAGGACAGATACGCAGTATTTT
>-|TRBV10-3|TRBJ1-3|-
CAITLGPQGNTIYF
TGTGCCATCACCCTCGGACCGCAGGGAAACACCATATATTTT
>once|TRBV6-2/TRBV6-3|TRBJ2-5|-
CATKEGPPKWETQYF
TGTGCCACTAAAGAAGGACCTCCAAAATGGGAGACCCAGTACTTC
>many|TRBV27|TRBJ2-7|-
CASSSKRQTGKYEQYF
TGTGCCAGCAGTTCAAAGCGACAAACGGGAAAGTACGAGCAGTACTTC
>-|TRBV20-1|TRBJ1-1|TRBD1
CSALTGVNTEAFF
TGCAGTGCTTTGACAGGGGTGAACACTGAAGCTTTCTTT